Listed here are 30 T cell receptor beta chains from one sample, sequenced in a study of blood T cell repertoires in COVID-19. The assay was immunoSEQ multiplex PCR, and TCRdb's table has in-frame clones only and misses some. The table includes almost 80,000 clones, around nine tenths detected once. The source material was peripheral blood. These receptors came from an elderly woman with acute or convalescent COVID-19.

This chain connects TRBV3-1 (or the pseudogene TRBV3-2) to TRBJ2-1; 7 bases match TRBD1. V was clipped by 0 bases and J by 2 bases; unmatched bases: 4. CDR1 and CDR2 from the germline V gene are LGHDT and YNNKEL (reference sequence). The CDR3 contains 16 residues. The CDR3 nucleotides are TGTGCCAGCAGCCAAGAGGCGACAGGGACCTACAATGAGCAGTTCTTC. Protein: CASSQEATGTYNEQFF.

This chain joins TRBV2 and TRBJ1-5, with D maybe TRBD1 (5 bases). V shed 4 bases and J shed 7 bases, with 17 bases lying between them. Germline V gene data show CDR1 as SNHLY and CDR2 as FYNNEI. This CDR3 comprises 15 residues. CDR3 region: CASSGDRGGGQPQHF. DNA of the CDR3: TGTGCCAGCAGTGGGGACCGCGGCGGGGGGCAGCCCCAGCATTTT.

CDR3 sequence: CASSEYGGGIYTGELFF. In DNA, the CDR3 is TGCGCCAGCAGTGAATATGGGGGCGGCATTTACACCGGGGAGCTGTTTTTT. The chain recombines TRBV10-1 with TRBJ2-2, with D maybe TRBD1 (6 bases). This CDR3 spans 17 amino acids. The V gene's germline CDR1 is WNHNN and CDR2 SYGVQD (reference sequence). V was clipped by 3 bases and J by 3 bases, with 17 bases between them.

This chain uses TRBV7-2 with TRBJ1-5, with 8 nucleotides matching TRBD1. With 5 bases clipped from V and 6 bases from J, the junction kept 6 bases outside the gene matches. The CDR3 runs to 14 residues. Germline V CDR1 and CDR2: SGHTA, FQGNSA. The CDR3 protein is CASSQQTGVQPQHF. The CDR3 nucleotides read TGTGCCAGCAGCCAACAGACAGGGGTTCAGCCCCAGCATTTT.

The V and J genes are TRBV9 and TRBJ1-2, with a possible D match to TRBD1 (5 bases). The CDR3 consists of 16 residues. V lost 0 bases and J 0 bases, leaving 12 bases between the germline ends. The germline CDR1 and CDR2 sequences are SGDLS and YYNGEE. This chain's CDR3 is CASSVEVRATNYGYTF. The CDR3 DNA reads as TGTGCCAGCAGCGTAGAGGTCAGGGCGACTAACTATGGCTACACCTTC.

The chain combines TRBV11-2 with TRBJ2-7; 8 bases are a match to TRBD1. Germline CDR1 is SGHAT and CDR2 is FQNNGV. After removal of 6 bases from V and 6 bases from J, the junction contained 7 bases not matched to a gene. CDR3 length: 13 amino acids. CDR3 sequence (DNA): TGTGCCAGCAGTCGAGACAGGGGAGGCGAGCAGTACTTC. It is translated as CASSRDRGGEQYF.

The rearrangement links TRBV4-2 to TRBJ2-5, with 10 bases that match TRBD2. This CDR3 region has 20 residues. V dropped 0 bases and J dropped 1; count of bases not matched to a gene: 14. The germline CDR1 and CDR2 sequences are LGHNA and YNFKEQ. This chain's CDR3 is CASSQDMSASGGGSQETQYF. The CDR3, as DNA: TGTGCCAGCAGCCAAGATATGTCCGCTAGCGGGGGTGGGAGCCAAGAGACCCAGTACTTC.

J is TRBJ2-3 and V is TRBV9, with TRBD2 matching 10 bases. The CDR3 is 16 amino acids. The germline CDR1 and CDR2 sequences are SGDLS and YYNGEE. After removal of 3 bases from V and 4 bases from J, the junction contained 8 bases not matched to a gene. The CDR3 bases are TGTGCCAGCAGCGCCCACCTAGCGGGAGAGGCAGATACGCAGTATTTT. As protein: CASSAHLAGEADTQYF.

This clone occurred a few times. The chain joins TRBV10-3 to TRBJ2-3; TRBD2 matches at 14 bases. The V gene's germline CDR1 is ENHRY and CDR2 SYGVKD. The V gene end was trimmed by 7 bases and the J gene end by 3 bases; junction bases not matched to a gene: 9. CDR3 size: 17 residues. The CDR3 bases are TGTGCCATCACTGCGACTAGCGGGGGGGCTGGGACAGATACGCAGTATTTT. Translated, it gives CAITATSGGAGTDTQYF.

V usage is TRBV28 and J usage is TRBJ1-4; D is perhaps TRBD1 (6 bases). V was cut by 3 bases and J by 4 bases, with 21 bases left in between. CDR3 length equals 18 residues. Germline values: CDR1 MDHEN, CDR2 SYDVKM. In DNA, the CDR3 is TGTGCCAGCAGTTTGATTATGGGGGGCGCGGGAGATAATGAAAAACTGTTTTTT. Its translation: CASSLIMGGAGDNEKLFF. The full variable domain, with the rest looked up from reference TRBV28 and TRBJ1-4, is DVKVTQSSRYLVKRTGEKVFLECVQDMDHENMFWYRQDPGLGLRLIYFSYDVKMKEKGDIPEGYSVSREKKERFSLILESASTNQTSMYLCASSLIMGGAGDNEKLFFGSGTQLSVL.

This sequence joins TRBV4-1 and TRBJ1-3, with TRBD1 as a possible D gene (5 bases). Germline CDR1 MGHRA, CDR2 YSYEKL. Trimming shortened V by 0 bases and J by 3 bases, and 15 bases separated the two germline ends. CDR3 size: 17 residues. This chain's CDR3 is CASSQDGGLGFGNTIYF. The CDR3 DNA sequence: TGCGCCAGCAGCCAAGATGGGGGACTCGGGTTTGGAAACACCATATATTTT.

This chain uses TRBV6-5 with TRBJ2-3, with 7 bases that match TRBD2. J lost 6 bases, V lost 0 bases, and 6 bases had no gene match. From germline, CDR1 is MNHEY and CDR2 SVGAGI. This CDR3 is 15 amino acids long. CDR3 in DNA: TGTGCCAGCAGTTACTCGTTTTCCGGGAGGGATACGCAGTATTTT. It codes for CASSYSFSGRDTQYF.

The chain couples TRBV7-9 to TRBJ1-2; TRBD1 aligns across 8 bases. In germline, CDR1 is SEHNR, CDR2 FQNEAQ (reference sequence). V lost 5 bases, J lost 10 bases, and 12 bases stayed unmatched. CDR3 length equals 14 residues. Here the CDR3 reads CASSKRQGMDDYTF. The DNA for the CDR3 is TGTGCCAGCAGCAAACGACAGGGGATGGATGACTACACCTTC.

J is TRBJ1-1 and V is TRBV2; TRBD1 matches 8 bases. The CDR3 contains 13 residues. Trimming took 4 bases from V and 5 from J; bases not matched to a gene: 3. Per the germline V gene, CDR1 is SNHLY and CDR2 is FYNNEI. DNA for the CDR3: TGTGCCAGCAGTGTAGACAGGGGAACTGAAGCTTTCTTT. This encodes CASSVDRGTEAFF.

The chain has TRBV6-5 and TRBJ2-7, with 9 positions matching TRBD1. This CDR3 region has 14 residues. Germline V gene lookup returns CDR1 MNHEY and CDR2 SVGAGI. Losses at the gene ends were 5 bases for V and 3 bases for J; bases not matched to a gene: 5. The CDR3 sequence is CASSRPGQGYEQYF. The CDR3 region has the DNA TGTGCCAGCAGTCGTCCGGGACAGGGCTACGAGCAGTACTTC.

The J gene is TRBJ2-2, the V gene TRBV19, with D unclear. V was pared by 3 bases and J by 7 bases, with 9 bases between. The CDR3 totals 13 residues. In germline, CDR1 is LNHDA, CDR2 SQIVND (reference sequence). The CDR3 sequence: CASSIAANGELFF. The CDR3, as DNA: TGTGCCAGTAGTATCGCCGCGAACGGGGAGCTGTTTTTT.

The chain uses TRBV10-3 and TRBJ2-1, with 7 bases matching TRBD2. Germline V lookup: CDR1 ENHRY, CDR2 SYGVKD. This CDR3 is built from 18 residues. V shed 6 bases and J 3 bases; nucleotides not matched to a gene: 17. The CDR3 region is CAIRANPGTTPSYNEQFF. The CDR3 DNA reads as TGTGCCATCAGAGCTAACCCCGGGACTACCCCTAGCTACAATGAGCAGTTCTTC.

The chain carries TRBV5-1 and TRBJ2-5; D call uncertain. Germline V gene sequence: CDR1 SGHRS, CDR2 YFSETQ. This CDR3 contains 12 residues. Trimming took 3 bases from V and 0 from J, leaving 3 bases between them. CDR3 residues: CASSSYQETQYF. CDR3 bases: TGCGCCAGCAGCTCGTACCAAGAGACCCAGTACTTC.

CDR3 residues: CASSPNRDGYTF. The CDR3 coding sequence is TGTGCCAGCAGCCCCAACAGGGATGGCTACACCTTC. The V call is TRBV5-4, the J call TRBJ1-2; D may be TRBD1 (6 bases). Germline CDR1 and CDR2: SGHNT and YYREEE (reference sequence). Deletions cut 4 bases from V and 6 bases from J, with 10 bases between. The CDR3 length is 12 residues.

Only one count was recorded for this clone. The chain employs TRBV4-2 and TRBJ2-7; 9 nucleotides agree with TRBD2. The CDR3 totals 16 residues. From germline, CDR1 is LGHNA and CDR2 YNFKEQ. The junction had 11 bases not matched to a gene; V was cut back by 1 base and J by 7 bases. The CDR3: CASSQVGSAGGREQYF. CDR3 in DNA: TGTGCCAGCAGCCAAGTTGGTTCGGCGGGGGGGCGGGAGCAGTACTTC.

The chain couples TRBV12-3 or TRBV12-4 to TRBJ2-1; no clear D gene. CDR3 size: 13 residues. V was clipped by 3 bases and J by 0 bases, with 3 bases between them. The DNA for the CDR3 is TGTGCCAGCAGTTTCAGCTCCTACAATGAGCAGTTCTTC. It translates to CASSFSSYNEQFF.

The chain recombines TRBV10-3 with TRBJ1-5, with TRBD1 identical over 7 bases. V gave up 7 bases and J gave up 7 bases; unmatched junction bases: 7. From germline, CDR1 is ENHRY and CDR2 SYGVKD. The CDR3 consists of 13 residues. The CDR3: CAITDRVGQPQHF. CDR3 DNA: TGTGCCATCACTGACAGGGTGGGGCAGCCCCAGCATTTT.

This clone has a single count. The CDR3 loop reads CASSLTGRSLGSPLHF. CDR3 coding DNA: TGCGCCAGCAGCCTCACAGGGCGGAGCCTTGGGTCACCCCTCCACTTT. The chain couples TRBV4-1 to TRBJ1-6, with D perhaps TRBD1 (6 bases). The germline CDR1 and CDR2 sequences are MGHRA and YSYEKL. This CDR3 has 16 residues. V gave up 4 bases and J gave up 10 bases, with 20 bases separating them.

The rearrangement links TRBV19 to TRBJ2-7, with no clear D. The ends were cut back, 0 bases at V and 4 bases at J, with 13 bases in the middle. CDR1 and CDR2 from the germline V gene are LNHDA and SQIVND (reference sequence). This CDR3 region has 15 residues. The CDR3 loop is CASSIDPGFGYEQYF. CDR3 DNA sequence: TGTGCCAGTAGTATAGACCCGGGTTTTGGATACGAGCAGTACTTC.

This CDR3 reads CASGQYQNTGELFF. CDR3 DNA sequence: TGTGCCAGCGGGCAGTACCAAAACACCGGGGAGCTGTTTTTT. The genes are TRBV3-1 (or the pseudogene TRBV3-2) and TRBJ2-2; D remains unclear. Germline lookup yields CDR1 LGHDT and CDR2 YNNKEL (reference sequence). The length of the CDR3 is 14 residues. The V gene lost 8 bases and the J gene lost 2 bases, with 12 bases spanning the gap.

The chain couples TRBV5-5 to TRBJ2-1, with D tentatively TRBD2 (6 bases). CDR1 is SGHKS, CDR2 YYEKEE, per germline (reference sequence). V dropped 5 bases and J dropped 3 bases, with 12 bases sitting between them. CDR3 length: 14 residues. CDR3 nucleotides: TGTGCCAGCAGGGCGGGACTTGACTACAATGAGCAGTTCTTC. Its protein product is CASRAGLDYNEQFF.

The chain has TRBV3-1 (or the pseudogene TRBV3-2) and TRBJ2-7; 9 positions match TRBD2. The CDR3 loop spans 14 amino acids. Germline V gene sequence: CDR1 LGHDT, CDR2 YNNKEL (reference sequence). Trimming removed 4 bases from V and 6 bases from J; junction bases left unmatched: 7. The CDR3 loop is CASSPGGGAREQYF. In DNA, the CDR3 is TGTGCCAGCAGCCCCGGCGGGGGGGCGCGCGAGCAGTACTTC.

The V and J genes are TRBV15 and TRBJ2-7, with D perhaps matching TRBD2 (5 bases). The germline CDR1 and CDR2 sequences are LNHNV and YYDKDF (reference sequence). The CDR3 sequence is 14 residues long. V lost 0 bases, J lost 6 bases, and 12 bases lay in between. CDR3 loop: CATSREVRGSEQYF. As DNA, the CDR3 is TGTGCCACCAGCAGAGAGGTCCGGGGTTCCGAGCAGTACTTC.

The rearrangement links TRBV5-5 to TRBJ2-5; D gene unclear. Per the germline V gene, CDR1 is SGHKS and CDR2 is YYEKEE (reference sequence). Trimming took off 4 bases at V and 5 bases at J, with 6 bases between the two ends. The CDR3 has 11 residues. The CDR3 loop is CASSVRETQYF. For the CDR3, the DNA is TGTGCCAGCAGCGTGAGGGAGACCCAGTACTTC.

This clone was recorded once. This chain connects TRBV20-1 to TRBJ1-1; tentative D call: TRBD1 (5 bases). The V gene's germline CDR1 is DFQATT and CDR2 SNEGSKA (reference sequence). The CDR3 spans 11 residues. V dropped 6 bases and J dropped 8 bases, with 13 bases sitting between them. This CDR3 reads CSALQAPEAFF. The CDR3 DNA follows: TGCAGTGCGCTACAGGCCCCAGAAGCTTTCTTT.